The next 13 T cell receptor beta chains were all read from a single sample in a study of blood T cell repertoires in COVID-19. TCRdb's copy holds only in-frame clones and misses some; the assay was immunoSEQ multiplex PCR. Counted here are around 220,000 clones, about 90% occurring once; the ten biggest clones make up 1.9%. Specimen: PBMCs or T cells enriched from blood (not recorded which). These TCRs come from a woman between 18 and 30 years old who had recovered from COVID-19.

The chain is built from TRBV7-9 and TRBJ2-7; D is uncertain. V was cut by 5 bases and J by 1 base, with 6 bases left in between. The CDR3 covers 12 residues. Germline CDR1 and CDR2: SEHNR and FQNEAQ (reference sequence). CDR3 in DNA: TGTGCCAGCAGCACAGATTCCTACGAGCAGTACTTC. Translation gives CASSTDSYEQYF.

The CDR3, as DNA: TGTGCCAGCAGCGTAGGTAATAGCCCAGATACGCAGTATTTT. This gives the protein CASSVGNSPDTQYF. The chain uses TRBV9 and TRBJ2-3; D is unclear. This CDR3 comprises 14 residues. With 0 bases removed from V and 4 bases from J, the gap between germline ends came to 9 bases. Germline CDR1 is SGDLS and CDR2 is YYNGEE.

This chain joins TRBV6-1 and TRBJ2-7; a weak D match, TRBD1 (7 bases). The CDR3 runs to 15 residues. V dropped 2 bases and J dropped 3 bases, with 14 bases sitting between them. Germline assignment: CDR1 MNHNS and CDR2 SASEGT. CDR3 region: CASSELRGDGYEQYF. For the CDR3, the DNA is TGTGCCAGCAGTGAACTCAGGGGGGATGGCTACGAGCAGTACTTC.

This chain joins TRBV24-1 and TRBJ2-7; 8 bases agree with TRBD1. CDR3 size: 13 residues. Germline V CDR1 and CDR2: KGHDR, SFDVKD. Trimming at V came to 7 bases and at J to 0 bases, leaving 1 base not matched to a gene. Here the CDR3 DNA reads TGTGCCACCAGGCAGGGGGCCTCCTACGAGCAGTACTTC. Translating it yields CATRQGASYEQYF.

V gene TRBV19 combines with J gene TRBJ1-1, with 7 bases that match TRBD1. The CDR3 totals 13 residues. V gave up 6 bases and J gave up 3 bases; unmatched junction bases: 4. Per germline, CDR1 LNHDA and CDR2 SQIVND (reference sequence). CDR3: CASSTGAYTEAFF. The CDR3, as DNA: TGTGCCAGTAGCACAGGGGCCTACACTGAAGCTTTCTTT.

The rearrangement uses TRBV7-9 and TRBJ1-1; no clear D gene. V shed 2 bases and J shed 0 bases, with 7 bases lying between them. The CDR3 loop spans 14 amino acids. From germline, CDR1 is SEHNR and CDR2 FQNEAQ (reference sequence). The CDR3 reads CASSLPGMNTEAFF. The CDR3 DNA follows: TGTGCCAGCAGCTTACCGGGAATGAACACTGAAGCTTTCTTT.

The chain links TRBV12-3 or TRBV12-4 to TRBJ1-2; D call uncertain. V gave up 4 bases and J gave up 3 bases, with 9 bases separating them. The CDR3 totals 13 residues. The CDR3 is CASSSEAHYGYTF. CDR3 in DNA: TGTGCCAGCAGTTCCGAGGCCCACTATGGCTACACCTTC.

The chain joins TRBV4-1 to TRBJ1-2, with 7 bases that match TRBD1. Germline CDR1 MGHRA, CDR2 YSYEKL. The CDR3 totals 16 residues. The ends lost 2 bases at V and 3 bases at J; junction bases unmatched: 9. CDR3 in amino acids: CASSQRGHSYDYGYTF. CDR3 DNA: TGCGCCAGCAGCCAAAGGGGGCACAGTTATGACTATGGCTACACCTTC.

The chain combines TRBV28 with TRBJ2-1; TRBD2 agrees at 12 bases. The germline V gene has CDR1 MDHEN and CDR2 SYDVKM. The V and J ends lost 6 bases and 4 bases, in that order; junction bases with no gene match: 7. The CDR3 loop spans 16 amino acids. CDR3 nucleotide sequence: TGTGCCAGCAGGGTCCTAGCGGGAGGGCTTTACAATGAGCAGTTCTTC. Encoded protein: CASRVLAGGLYNEQFF.

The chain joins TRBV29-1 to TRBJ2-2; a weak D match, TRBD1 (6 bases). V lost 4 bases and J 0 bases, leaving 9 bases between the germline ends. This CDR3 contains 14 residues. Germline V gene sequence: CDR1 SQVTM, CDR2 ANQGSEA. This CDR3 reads CSVGQVSNTGELFF. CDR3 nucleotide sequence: TGCAGCGTTGGACAGGTTTCGAACACCGGGGAGCTGTTTTTT.

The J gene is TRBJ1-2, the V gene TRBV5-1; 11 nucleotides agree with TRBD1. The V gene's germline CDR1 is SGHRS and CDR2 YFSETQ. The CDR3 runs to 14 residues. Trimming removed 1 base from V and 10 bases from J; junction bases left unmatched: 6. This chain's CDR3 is CASSLSPGQGDYTF. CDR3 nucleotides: TGCGCCAGCAGCTTGTCCCCGGGACAGGGGGACTACACCTTC.

CDR3 sequence (DNA): TGTGCCAGTAGGGAGAGCTCCTATAATTCACCCCTCCACTTT. It translates to CASRESSYNSPLHF. The V call is TRBV19, the J call TRBJ1-6; the D is unclear. Germline V lookup: CDR1 LNHDA, CDR2 SQIVND (reference sequence). CDR3 length: 14 amino acids. Trimming pared 6 bases from V and 0 bases from J, leaving 6 bases between.

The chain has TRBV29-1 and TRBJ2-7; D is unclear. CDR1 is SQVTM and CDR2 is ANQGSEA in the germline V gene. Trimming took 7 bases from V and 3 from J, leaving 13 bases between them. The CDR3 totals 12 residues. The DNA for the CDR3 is TGCAGCGGGGTCATACCGGGCTACGAGCAGTACTTC. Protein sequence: CSGVIPGYEQYF.